The clone carrying this T cell receptor (beta chain) has a handful of counts. Its antigen is still unknown. TCRdb passed the 5' RACE reads through MiXCR, listing each CDR3 protein once. The sample shows about 410,000 distinct CDR3 sequences, under 25% of them seen only once. The sample originates from a study of T-cell memory formation after mild COVID-19. Study outcomes and limitations: CD4+ bias marked clones expanding day 15 to 37, unlike balanced contracting clones.

This sequence was found in an adult woman who had mild COVID-19 (a few samples of this study predate the infection). Cell type and time point are not known. Sequencing was carried out using PBMCs or a T cell subset sorted from them (not recorded which).

The DNA of the CDR3 is TGCGCCAGCAGCCTGGGGCTAGCGATTCACGAGCAGTACTTC. Its translation: CASSLGLAIHEQYF. The chain uses TRBV4-3 and TRBJ2-7; TRBD2 is a possible D gene (6 bases). This CDR3 is 14 amino acids long. V lost 4 bases to trimming and J lost 5 bases, with 15 bases between them. Germline lookup yields CDR1 LGHNA and CDR2 YSLEER.